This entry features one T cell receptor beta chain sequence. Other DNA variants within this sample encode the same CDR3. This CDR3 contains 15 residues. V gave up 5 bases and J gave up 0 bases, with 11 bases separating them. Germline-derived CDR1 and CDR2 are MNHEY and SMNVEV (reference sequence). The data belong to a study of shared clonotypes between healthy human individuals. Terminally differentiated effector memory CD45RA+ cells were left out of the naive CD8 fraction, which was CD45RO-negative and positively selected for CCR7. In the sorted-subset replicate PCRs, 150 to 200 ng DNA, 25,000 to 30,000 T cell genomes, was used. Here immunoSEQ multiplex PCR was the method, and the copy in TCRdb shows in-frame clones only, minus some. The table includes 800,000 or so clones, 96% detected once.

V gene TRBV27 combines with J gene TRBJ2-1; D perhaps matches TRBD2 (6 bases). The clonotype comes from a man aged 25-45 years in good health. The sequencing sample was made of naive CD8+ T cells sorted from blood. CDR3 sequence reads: CASSLGLPSYNEQFF. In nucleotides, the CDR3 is TGTGCCAGCAGTCTAGGACTACCCTCCTACAATGAGCAGTTCTTC.